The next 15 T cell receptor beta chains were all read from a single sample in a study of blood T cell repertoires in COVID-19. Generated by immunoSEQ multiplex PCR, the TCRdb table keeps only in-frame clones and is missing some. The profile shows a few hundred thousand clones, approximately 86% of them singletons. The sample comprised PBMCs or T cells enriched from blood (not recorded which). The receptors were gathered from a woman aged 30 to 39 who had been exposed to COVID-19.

The DNA of the CDR3 is TGTGCCTGGGGACGGGCTGGGACAATGACGTTCTTC. It encodes CAWGRAGTMTFF. The chain recombines TRBV30 with TRBJ2-1; a possible D gene is TRBD1 (6 bases). This CDR3 contains 12 residues. CDR1 and CDR2 from the germline V gene are GTSNPN and SVGIG (reference sequence). The ends were cut back, 5 bases at V and 15 bases at J, with 20 bases in the middle. Filled out from reference TRBV30 and TRBJ2-1, the complete variable domain reads SQTIHQWPATLVQPVGSPLSLECTVEGTSNPNLYWYRQAAGRGLQLLFYSVGIGQISSEVPQNLSASRPQDRQFILSSKKLLLSDSGFYLCAWGRAGTMTFFGPGTRLTVL.

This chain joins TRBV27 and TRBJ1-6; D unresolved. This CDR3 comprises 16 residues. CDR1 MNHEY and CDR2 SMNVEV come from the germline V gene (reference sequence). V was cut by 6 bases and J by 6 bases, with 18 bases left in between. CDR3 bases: TGTGCCAGCAGGGCCCCGTCGGGGTTGAGTAATTCACCCCTCCACTTT. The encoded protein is CASRAPSGLSNSPLHF.

The CDR3 is CASSQEEDGEETQYF. In nucleotides, the CDR3 is TGCGCCAGCAGCCAAGAAGAAGACGGGGAAGAGACCCAGTACTTC. J is TRBJ2-5 and V is TRBV4-1; possible D gene TRBD2, 5 bases. V was clipped by 0 bases and J by 3 bases, with 11 bases between them. The germline gives CDR1 MGHRA, CDR2 YSYEKL. The CDR3 length is 15 residues.

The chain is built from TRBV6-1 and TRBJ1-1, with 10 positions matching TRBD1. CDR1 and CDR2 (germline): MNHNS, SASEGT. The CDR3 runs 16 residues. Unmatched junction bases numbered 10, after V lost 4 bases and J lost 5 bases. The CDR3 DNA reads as TGTGCCAGCAGTGGACGCCTGGGACAGGGGATGACTGAAGCTTTCTTT. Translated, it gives CASSGRLGQGMTEAFF.

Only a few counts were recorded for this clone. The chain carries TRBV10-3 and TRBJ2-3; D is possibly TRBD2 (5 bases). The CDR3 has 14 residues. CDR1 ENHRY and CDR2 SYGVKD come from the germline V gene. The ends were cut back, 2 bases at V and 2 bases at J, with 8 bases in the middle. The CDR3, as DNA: TGTGCCATCAGTGAGGGGAGAAACACAGATACGCAGTATTTT. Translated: CAISEGRNTDTQYF.

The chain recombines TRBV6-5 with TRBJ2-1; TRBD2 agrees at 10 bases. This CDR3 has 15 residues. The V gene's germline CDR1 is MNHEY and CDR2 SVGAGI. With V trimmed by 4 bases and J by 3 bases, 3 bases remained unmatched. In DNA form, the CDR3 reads TGTGCCAGCAGTTGGCTAGCGGGGGACTACAATGAGCAGTTCTTC. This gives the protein CASSWLAGDYNEQFF.

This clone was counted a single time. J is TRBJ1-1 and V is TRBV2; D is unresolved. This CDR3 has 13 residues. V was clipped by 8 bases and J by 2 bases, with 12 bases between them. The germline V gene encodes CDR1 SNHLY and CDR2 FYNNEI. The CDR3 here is CASPGLTNTEAFF. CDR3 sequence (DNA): TGTGCCAGCCCGGGTCTTACAAACACTGAAGCTTTCTTT.

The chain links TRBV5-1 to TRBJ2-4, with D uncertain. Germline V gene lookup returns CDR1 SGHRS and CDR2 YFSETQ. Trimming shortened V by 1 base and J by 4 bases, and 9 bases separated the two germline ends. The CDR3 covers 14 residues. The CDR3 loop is CASSLTPQKNIQYF. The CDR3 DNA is TGCGCCAGCAGCTTGACCCCACAGAAAAACATTCAGTACTTC.

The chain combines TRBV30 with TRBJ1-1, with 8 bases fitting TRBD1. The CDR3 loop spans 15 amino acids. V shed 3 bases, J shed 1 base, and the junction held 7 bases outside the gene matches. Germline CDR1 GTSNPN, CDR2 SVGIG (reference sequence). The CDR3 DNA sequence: TGTGCCTGGAGCGCAGGACAGGGATGGAACACTGAAGCTTTCTTT. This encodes CAWSAGQGWNTEAFF.

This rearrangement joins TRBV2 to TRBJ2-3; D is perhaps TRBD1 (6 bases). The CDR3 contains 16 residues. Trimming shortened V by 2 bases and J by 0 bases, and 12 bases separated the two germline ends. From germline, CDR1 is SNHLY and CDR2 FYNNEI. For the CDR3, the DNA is TGTGCCAGCAGTGAACAGGGGTTACTTAGCACAGATACGCAGTATTTT. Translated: CASSEQGLLSTDTQYF. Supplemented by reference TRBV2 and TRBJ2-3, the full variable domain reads EPEVTQTPSHQVTQMGQEVILRCVPISNHLYFYWYRQILGQKVEFLVSFYNNEISEKSEIFDDQFSVERPDGSNFTLKIRSTKLEDSAMYFCASSEQGLLSTDTQYFGPGTRLTVL.

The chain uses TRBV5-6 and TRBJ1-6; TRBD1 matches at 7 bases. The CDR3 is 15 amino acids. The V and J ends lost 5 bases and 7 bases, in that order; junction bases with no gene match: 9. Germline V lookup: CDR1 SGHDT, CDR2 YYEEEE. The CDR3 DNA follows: TGTGCCAGCAGGGAGATGGGACAGTCAAATTCACCCCTCCACTTT. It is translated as CASREMGQSNSPLHF.

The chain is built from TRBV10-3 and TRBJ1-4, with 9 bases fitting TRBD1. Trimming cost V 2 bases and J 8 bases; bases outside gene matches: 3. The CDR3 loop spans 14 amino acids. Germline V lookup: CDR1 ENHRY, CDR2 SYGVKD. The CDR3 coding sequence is TGTGCCATCAGTGAGACAGGGGGCGGCGAAAAACTGTTTTTT. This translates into CAISETGGGEKLFF.

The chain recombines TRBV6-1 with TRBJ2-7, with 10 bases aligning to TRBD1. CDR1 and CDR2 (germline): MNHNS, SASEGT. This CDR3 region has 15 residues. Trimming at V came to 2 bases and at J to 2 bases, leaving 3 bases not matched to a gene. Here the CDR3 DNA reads TGTGCCAGCAGTGAACGGGGACAGGGGCCCTACGAGCAGTACTTC. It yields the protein CASSERGQGPYEQYF.

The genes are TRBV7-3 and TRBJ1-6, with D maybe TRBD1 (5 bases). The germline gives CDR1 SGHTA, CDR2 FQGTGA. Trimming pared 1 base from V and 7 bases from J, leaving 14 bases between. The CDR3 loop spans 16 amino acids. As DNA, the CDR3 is TGTGCCAGCAGCTTAAGGTCAGGGAAGTCAAATTCACCCCTCCACTTT. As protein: CASSLRSGKSNSPLHF.

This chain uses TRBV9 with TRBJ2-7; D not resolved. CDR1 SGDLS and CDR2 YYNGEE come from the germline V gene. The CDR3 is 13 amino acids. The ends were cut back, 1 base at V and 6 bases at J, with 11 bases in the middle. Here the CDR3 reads CASSVSPLSEQYF. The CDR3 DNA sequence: TGTGCCAGCAGCGTAAGCCCACTCTCCGAGCAGTACTTC.